Listed here are 28 T cell receptor beta chains from one sample, sequenced in a study of T cell changes during pregnancy in multiple sclerosis. Generated by immunoSEQ multiplex PCR, the TCRdb table keeps only in-frame clones and is missing some. There are around 36,000 clones in the sample; under 95% occur only once, and roughly 13% lies in the top ten. The source was CD8+ T cells from peripheral blood mononuclear cells, collected in the first trimester of pregnancy. These TCRs come from a female donor with multiple sclerosis, enrolled in a pregnancy study.

This clone appeared once. CDR3 bases: TGTGCCAGCAGCTTGTTTGGTGGCCCCGGGACTGATTATACAGAGACCCAGTACTTC. Translation gives CASSLFGGPGTDYTETQYF. V gene TRBV11-2 combines with J gene TRBJ2-5; tentatively, D is TRBD2 (6 bases). The CDR3 contains 19 residues. V shed 3 bases and J shed 4 bases, with 27 bases lying between them. Germline loops: CDR1 SGHAT, CDR2 FQNNGV.

The gene calls are TRBV5-6 and TRBJ2-7; TRBD1 matches at 12 bases. Germline CDR1 reads SGHDT; CDR2 reads YYEEEE. The CDR3 covers 15 residues. Trimming removed 0 bases from V and 6 bases from J; junction bases left unmatched: 4. CDR3 DNA: TGTGCCAGCAGCTTGGGTCGGGACAGGGGGCTCGAGCAGTACTTC. It encodes CASSLGRDRGLEQYF.

This clone was counted a single time. The chain employs TRBV7-8 and TRBJ1-1; 7 bases map to TRBD1. The germline V gene has CDR1 SGHVS and CDR2 FQNEAQ. The CDR3 length is 17 residues. V lost 3 bases to trimming and J lost 3 bases; unmatched junction nucleotides: 13. As DNA, the CDR3 is TGTGCCAGCAGCTTGACGCCTTGGGAAAGGGGGCACACTGAAGCTTTCTTT. Its protein product is CASSLTPWERGHTEAFF.

DNA of the CDR3: TGTGCCAGTAGTGACGGGGGGGATCAGTTCTTC. Translating gives CASSDGGDQFF. The V and J genes are TRBV19 and TRBJ2-1; 8 bases are shared with TRBD2. After removal of 5 bases from V and 13 bases from J, the junction contained 4 bases not matched to a gene. The germline V gene has CDR1 LNHDA and CDR2 SQIVND (reference sequence). The CDR3 covers 11 residues.

The chain carries TRBV20-1 and TRBJ1-1; D is ambiguous. The V and J ends lost 5 bases and 6 bases respectively, with 7 bases between them. In germline, CDR1 is DFQATT, CDR2 SNEGSKA (reference sequence). The length of the CDR3 is 10 residues. The CDR3 region has the DNA TGCAGTGCTGTAGATTCTGAAGCTTTCTTT. This codes for CSAVDSEAFF.

This sequence joins TRBV27 and TRBJ1-6, with no clear D. Germline V lookup: CDR1 MNHEY, CDR2 SMNVEV (reference sequence). Trimming cost V 5 bases and J 7 bases, with 6 bases left between them. The CDR3 runs to 12 residues. The CDR3 spells CASSPQNSPLHF. CDR3 bases: TGTGCCAGCAGTCCCCAGAATTCACCCCTCCACTTT.

The chain recombines TRBV12-5 with TRBJ1-1; D is undetermined. Germline CDR1 reads LGHNT; CDR2 reads FRNRAP. V was pared by 3 bases and J by 7 bases, with 9 bases between. The CDR3 extends over 12 amino acids. CDR3 nucleotides: TGTGCTAGTGGTTTTAGTCAGGTTGAAGCTTTCTTT. Its protein is CASGFSQVEAFF.

This sequence joins TRBV5-4 and TRBJ2-1; 7 nucleotides agree with TRBD2. CDR1 and CDR2 from the germline V gene are SGHNT and YYREEE (reference sequence). After removal of 0 bases from V and 4 bases from J, the junction contained 4 bases not matched to a gene. The CDR3 loop spans 15 amino acids. The CDR3 sequence: CASSLVDGGYNEQFF. CDR3 DNA sequence: TGTGCCAGCAGCTTGGTTGACGGGGGGTACAATGAGCAGTTCTTC.

This chain connects TRBV27 to TRBJ1-6, with TRBD1 matching over 7 bases. The CDR3 length is 14 residues. Trimming at V came to 2 bases and at J to 10 bases, leaving 5 bases not matched to a gene. In germline, CDR1 is MNHEY, CDR2 SMNVEV (reference sequence). The CDR3 DNA reads as TGTGCCAGCAGTTTAGCACAGGGGATCTCACCCCTCCACTTT. It specifies CASSLAQGISPLHF.

The V gene is TRBV5-1, the J gene TRBJ1-6, with 7 bases identical to TRBD1. CDR3 size: 15 residues. V was pared by 2 bases and J by 13 bases, with 12 bases of the junction left unmatched. Germline CDR1 reads SGHRS; CDR2 reads YFSETQ. The CDR3 nucleotides read TGCGCCAGCAGCTTTACAGGGGCCCTATCTTCGCCCCTCCACTTT. It codes for CASSFTGALSSPLHF.

DNA of the CDR3: TGTGCCAGCAGCCCGCCGACAGGCACTAACTATGGCTACACCTTC. Translated: CASSPPTGTNYGYTF. V gene TRBV9 combines with J gene TRBJ1-2; a possible D gene is TRBD1 (6 bases). Trimming left V 4 bases short and J 0 bases short, with 13 bases between. CDR1 and CDR2 (germline): SGDLS, YYNGEE. The CDR3 sequence is 15 residues long.

This chain uses TRBV6-5 with TRBJ1-2, with TRBD1 matching 7 bases. V was clipped by 0 bases and J by 1 base; unmatched bases: 2. Germline CDR1 reads MNHEY; CDR2 reads SVGAGI. The CDR3 has 15 amino acids. CDR3 sequence: CASSYSWDSNYGYTF. The DNA for the CDR3 is TGTGCCAGCAGTTACTCTTGGGACAGTAACTATGGCTACACCTTC.

The gene calls are TRBV15 and TRBJ1-6; D uncertain. V was trimmed by 0 bases and J by 0 bases, leaving 18 bases between them. The V gene's germline CDR1 is LNHNV and CDR2 YYDKDF (reference sequence). This CDR3 is built from 20 residues. The CDR3 spells CATSRDLSSFGSSYNSPLHF. DNA of the CDR3: TGTGCCACCAGCAGAGATCTTAGTTCGTTCGGGAGCTCCTATAATTCACCCCTCCACTTT.

V is TRBV9 and J is TRBJ1-2, with 7 nucleotides matching TRBD1. Trimming cost V 3 bases and J 3 bases; bases outside gene matches: 8. Germline assignment: CDR1 SGDLS and CDR2 YYNGEE. CDR3 size: 15 residues. The CDR3 coding sequence is TGTGCCAGCAGCGCTTCAACAGGGGAACACTATGGCTACACCTTC. Amino acid sequence: CASSASTGEHYGYTF.

This chain links TRBV2 with TRBJ1-1; possibly TRBD1 for D (6 bases). The germline V gene has CDR1 SNHLY and CDR2 FYNNEI. V gave up 10 bases and J gave up 2 bases, with 14 bases separating them. This CDR3 is built from 13 residues. The CDR3 bases are TGTGCCACTTTGACAGGAGCCAACACTGAAGCTTTCTTT. It translates to CATLTGANTEAFF.

The chain combines TRBV27 with TRBJ2-7; 10 nucleotides agree with TRBD1. The CDR3 contains 18 residues. With 0 bases clipped from V and 0 bases from J, the junction kept 8 bases outside the gene matches. The germline CDR1 and CDR2 sequences are MNHEY and SMNVEV (reference sequence). The CDR3 DNA sequence: TGTGCCAGCAGTTTATCTTCGGGACAGGGGCCAAGCTCCTACGAGCAGTACTTC. It yields the protein CASSLSSGQGPSSYEQYF.

This clone has just a few counts. The V gene is TRBV11-2, the J gene TRBJ1-5, with 7 bases aligning to TRBD1. The germline gives CDR1 SGHAT, CDR2 FQNNGV. CDR3 length equals 18 residues. V was clipped by 3 bases and J by 1 base; unmatched bases: 12. The CDR3 here is CASSLGGRGKESNQPQHF. In DNA form, the CDR3 reads TGTGCCAGCAGCTTGGGCGGCAGGGGGAAGGAGAGCAATCAGCCCCAGCATTTT.

The chain employs TRBV2 and TRBJ1-5, with D tentatively TRBD1 (5 bases). This CDR3 is built from 17 residues. V gave up 6 bases and J gave up 2 bases, with 20 bases separating them. CDR1 is SNHLY, CDR2 FYNNEI, per germline. The CDR3 spells CASRQGIGIFGNQPQHF. For the CDR3, the DNA is TGTGCCAGCAGGCAGGGAATCGGCATATTTGGCAATCAGCCCCAGCATTTT.

V is TRBV29-1 and J is TRBJ2-1; 7 bases align to TRBD2. Germline CDR1 SQVTM, CDR2 ANQGSEA. The CDR3 consists of 11 residues. V shed 3 bases, J shed 9 bases, and the junction held 2 bases outside the gene matches. The CDR3 spells CSVEASGEQFF. In nucleotides, the CDR3 is TGCAGCGTTGAGGCTAGCGGTGAGCAGTTCTTC.

The chain has TRBV4-1 and TRBJ2-6; D is possibly TRBD2 (5 bases). The CDR3 length is 17 residues. Germline values: CDR1 MGHRA, CDR2 YSYEKL. The V and J ends lost 3 bases and 4 bases respectively, with 16 bases between them. CDR3 loop: CASSHPLGGEGANVLTF. CDR3 DNA: TGCGCCAGCAGCCACCCTCTAGGTGGGGAGGGGGCCAACGTCCTGACTTTC.

This chain connects TRBV10-1 to TRBJ2-2; a possible D gene is TRBD2 (5 bases). Germline V gene data show CDR1 as WNHNN and CDR2 as SYGVQD (reference sequence). V gave up 5 bases and J gave up 7 bases, with 11 bases separating them. This CDR3 spans 13 amino acids. CDR3 protein: CASSTEVGGELFF. CDR3 coding DNA: TGCGCCAGCAGTACGGAGGTCGGCGGGGAGCTGTTTTTT.

This clone was found once. This chain joins TRBV7-3 and TRBJ2-3, with D unresolved. Looked up from germline, CDR1 is SGHTA and CDR2 is FQGTGA. CDR3 length: 14 residues. V lost 3 bases, J lost 2 bases, and 9 bases lay in between. DNA of the CDR3: TGTGCCAGCAGCTTCGTCGGTAACACAGATACGCAGTATTTT. As protein: CASSFVGNTDTQYF.

V is TRBV27 and J is TRBJ1-2; the D gene is possibly TRBD1 (6 bases). Germline V CDR1 and CDR2: MNHEY, SMNVEV (reference sequence). There are 16 residues in the CDR3. The germline V and J ends were trimmed by 0 bases and 8 bases, with 19 bases remaining between them. The CDR3 region is CASSLSQGFSLLGYTF. The CDR3 bases are TGTGCCAGCAGTTTATCACAGGGCTTCTCCCTATTGGGCTACACCTTC.

The J gene is TRBJ2-1, the V gene TRBV27, with 10 bases fitting TRBD2. Germline values: CDR1 MNHEY, CDR2 SMNVEV (reference sequence). Trimming removed 0 bases from V and 7 bases from J; junction bases left unmatched: 3. CDR3 length: 15 residues. The CDR3 loop is CASSLSAGGLNEQFF. The DNA of the CDR3 is TGTGCCAGCAGTTTATCAGCGGGGGGGCTAAATGAGCAGTTCTTC.

The rearrangement links TRBV4-1 to TRBJ1-5; 8 bases align to TRBD1. Germline loops: CDR1 MGHRA, CDR2 YSYEKL. This CDR3 region has 15 residues. The V segment lost 6 bases and the J segment 4 bases; nucleotides outside the gene matches: 8. For the CDR3, the DNA is TGCGCCAGCAGTCCTCAGGGGGCGGGAAATCAGCCCCAGCATTTT. The encoded protein is CASSPQGAGNQPQHF.

The V gene is TRBV6-5, the J gene TRBJ2-1; 8 nucleotides align to TRBD1. The CDR3 consists of 14 residues. Germline V gene data show CDR1 as MNHEY and CDR2 as SVGAGI. J was trimmed by 2 bases and V by 7 bases; bases with no gene match: 4. The CDR3 loop reads CASNPGGTYNEQFF. The DNA for the CDR3 is TGTGCCAGCAACCCAGGGGGCACCTACAATGAGCAGTTCTTC.

The chain links TRBV7-6 to TRBJ1-2, with D uncertain. Germline assignment: CDR1 SGHVS and CDR2 FNYEAQ. The CDR3 runs 13 residues. The V and J ends lost 5 bases and 6 bases respectively, with 13 bases between them. DNA of the CDR3: TGTGCCAGCAGCCCCATCGGAGGGAATGGCTACACCTTC. Its protein product is CASSPIGGNGYTF.

The chain joins TRBV5-6 to TRBJ1-2; 7 nucleotides match TRBD1. The CDR3 length is 13 residues. The germline CDR1 and CDR2 sequences are SGHDT and YYEEEE. The V segment lost 3 bases and the J segment 7 bases; nucleotides outside the gene matches: 6. DNA for the CDR3: TGTGCCAGCAGCTCTGGGACAGTCGGTGGCTACACCTTC. Its protein product is CASSSGTVGGYTF.